This T cell receptor (beta chain) was observed in a study of molecular identifiers for immune sequencing clone quantification. The overall study: With replicates, the RNA of 20,000 or 100,000 naive CD8 cells was split five ways and four were sequenced.

It was from about 21,000 to 970,000 sorted cells, with 10%, 30% or 50% RNA, that naive CD8 libraries came. MiXCR, applied by TCRdb to the PCR reads, yields one record per CDR3 protein. This sample has approximately 670,000 distinct CDR3 sequences, with 15% to 20% found just once. This clonotype was seen repeatedly, ten times or more. Its antigen is unknown. The study's findings and limits: Over 99% of effector molecules, yet under 1% of naive-cell molecules, were held by clones above 20 RNA copies.

The CDR3 totals 15 residues. Trimming took off 3 bases at V and 2 bases at J, with 14 bases between the two ends. From germline, CDR1 is MNHEY and CDR2 SVGAGI. Sample: naive CD8+ T cells from blood, with Jurkat cell RNA spiked in. Subset here: FACS-sorted CD8+CD4-CCR7+CD45RA+ naive T cells. This clonotype originated in a human donor in good health. Some libraries in this study had Jurkat cell RNA spiked in. The chain joins TRBV6-5 to TRBJ2-7, with D possibly matching TRBD2 (6 bases). CDR3 bases: TGTGCCAGCAGTTATGGGAGTAGCGGAACCTACGAGCAGTACTTC. Protein sequence: CASSYGSSGTYEQYF.